This is a list of T cell receptor beta chains from one sample in a study of vaccination and CD4 T cells after COVID-19. TCRdb processed the PCR reads anew with MiXCR; each CDR3 protein has one entry. In the table there are fewer than 5,500 distinct CDR3 sequences, around 45% of which are singletons. These receptors are not linked to any known antigen. Sequencing was done on a sample of CD4+ T cells from blood, cultured in vitro. The receptors derive from a human donor who had recovered from COVID-19. Both conserved end residues are part of each CDR3. The D gene is left open where the match is weak. Clone size is shown for a subset of rows, as once, few, many or a class of expanded clone.

V,D,size,CDR3
TRBV27,-,-,CASRGWEETQYF
TRBV5-1,-,-,CASSLNRNTGELFF
TRBV7-9,-,-,CASSFGTPGETQYF
TRBV15,-,medium-sized,CATSRKPGAEAFF
TRBV6-1,-,few,CASSEAGSSYEQYF
TRBV11-2,-,few,CASSLDRHADTQYF
TRBV14,-,-,CASSQAWGPTEAFF
TRBV7-2,-,few,CASSLGKGSLHNSPLHF
TRBV21-1,-,-,CASSNVQGGTDTQYF
TRBV5-1,-,-,CASSLGGDDGYTF
TRBV5-4,TRBD2,-,CASSPSGSVKETQYF
TRBV18,-,-,CASSPSDEYGYTF
TRBV4-1,-,-,CASSQDILGRGNSPLHF
TRBV6-1,-,few,CASSEGNTDTQYF
TRBV7-9,-,-,CASSSDILNTEAFF
TRBV10-3,-,-,CASSEEGGDTEAFF
TRBV7-9,-,-,CASSLRRSYGTEAFF
TRBV15,TRBD2,-,CATSSWTSGGTDTQYF
TRBV11-3,-,medium-sized,CASSFRAGSGREEKLFF
TRBV24-1,-,medium-sized,CATSDFGQPQHF
TRBV12-3/TRBV12-4,-,-,CASSFRGGSHSYEQYF
TRBV28,-,-,CASSLVGLSYGYTF